This T cell receptor (beta chain) was sequenced for a study of blood T cell repertoires in COVID-19. As for the study in general: Nucleic acid was either cDNA or gDNA, and it came from T cells, B-cell-depleted T cells, or PBMCs.

The CDR3 is 13 residues long. V dropped 6 bases and J dropped 3 bases, with 11 bases sitting between them. Germline V gene data show CDR1 as MNHEY and CDR2 as SMNVEV (reference sequence). This clone occurred once. Original handling: Reference gene primer amplification in the assay estimated nucleated cell counts. The data were produced by immunoSEQ multiplex PCR, yet TCRdb's version contains in-frame clones alone and is incomplete. V and J calls and clone size come straight from that table; D and trimming were deduced from the DNA. Among about 140,000 clones listed, under 85% were seen once. Material for sequencing was peripheral blood. J is TRBJ1-1 and V is TRBV27, with D maybe TRBD1 (6 bases). The receptor comes from a middle-aged man with active or convalescent COVID-19. The CDR3 spells CASRKDSYTEAFF. The CDR3 DNA reads as TGTGCCAGCAGAAAGGACAGCTACACTGAAGCTTTCTTT.